These 17 T cell receptor beta chains originate from one sample sequenced in a study of T-cell memory formation after mild COVID-19. TCRdb processed the 5' RACE reads anew with MiXCR; each CDR3 protein has one entry. The data show about 250,000 distinct CDR3 sequences, about a sixth seen once. Sample: PBMCs or a T cell subset sorted from them (not recorded which). The receptors derive from a man aged 18 to 29 who had mild COVID-19 (a few samples of this study predate the infection). Cell type and time point are not known.

This rearrangement joins TRBV5-4 to TRBJ2-3; 10 bases line up with TRBD2. Germline-derived CDR1 and CDR2 are SGHNT and YYREEE (reference sequence). The CDR3 is made up of 15 amino acids. Unmatched junction bases numbered 6, after V lost 3 bases and J lost 5 bases. The CDR3 loop is CASSWSGGAIDTQYF. DNA of the CDR3: TGTGCCAGCAGCTGGAGCGGGGGGGCCATAGATACGCAGTATTTT.

The chain couples TRBV10-3 to TRBJ1-4, with TRBD1 matching over 7 bases. J gave up 8 bases and V 4 bases, and 10 bases lay outside the gene matches. Germline CDR1 reads ENHRY; CDR2 reads SYGVKD. The CDR3 length is 15 residues. The CDR3 coding sequence is TGTGCCATCAGTGGTAAAGGGGGCGTCGAGGAAAAACTGTTTTTT. Protein: CAISGKGGVEEKLFF.

The chain carries TRBV6-5 and TRBJ2-2; 9 bases align to TRBD2. The CDR3 has 16 residues. Germline CDR1 MNHEY, CDR2 SVGAGI. V lost 4 bases, J lost 2 bases, and 5 bases stayed unmatched. The CDR3 here is CASSFSGGFNTGELFF. The CDR3, as DNA: TGTGCCAGCAGTTTTAGCGGGGGCTTTAACACCGGGGAGCTGTTTTTT.

The V and J genes are TRBV15 and TRBJ1-2; 12 bases map to TRBD1. Germline CDR1 reads LNHNV; CDR2 reads YYDKDF (reference sequence). Trimming at V came to 1 base and at J to 3 bases, leaving 3 bases not matched to a gene. CDR3 size: 16 residues. In DNA form, the CDR3 reads TGTGCCACCAGCAGAGTGGGACAGGGGGCGTACTATGGCTACACCTTC. The encoded protein is CATSRVGQGAYYGYTF. The full variable domain, completed using reference TRBV15 and TRBJ1-2, is DAMVIQNPRYQVTQFGKPVTLSCSQTLNHNVMYWYQQKSSQAPKLLFHYYDKDFNNEADTPDNFQSRRPNTSFCFLDIRSPGLGDTAMYLCATSRVGQGAYYGYTFGSGTRLTVV.

The sample holds a few counts of this clonotype. DNA of the CDR3: TGTGCCAGCAGACGAACCGGGACAGGGGGAGATACGCAGTATTTT. This gives the protein CASRRTGTGGDTQYF. The J gene is TRBJ2-3, the V gene TRBV7-2, with 11 positions matching TRBD1. Losses at the gene ends were 6 bases for V and 5 bases for J; bases not matched to a gene: 7. CDR1 is SGHTA and CDR2 is FQGNSA in the germline V gene. The CDR3 runs to 15 residues. Combining the CDR3 with reference TRBV7-2 and TRBJ2-3 gives the whole variable domain GAGVSQSPSNKVTEKGKDVELRCDPISGHTALYWYRQSLGQGLEFLIYFQGNSAPDKSGLPSDRFSAERTGGSVSTLTIQRTQQEDSAVYLCASRRTGTGGDTQYFGPGTRLTVL.

In its sample, this clonotype was seen many times. This rearrangement joins TRBV9 to TRBJ2-5, with a possible D match to TRBD1 (5 bases). V dropped 2 bases and J dropped 2 bases, with 7 bases sitting between them. The germline V gene has CDR1 SGDLS and CDR2 YYNGEE. The CDR3 totals 13 residues. The CDR3 DNA is TGTGCCAGCAGCGTTCAGGGACAAGAGACCCAGTACTTC. Translation gives CASSVQGQETQYF.

The chain employs TRBV12-3 or TRBV12-4 and TRBJ2-3; the D gene could be TRBD1 or TRBD2 (5 bases each). This CDR3 is built from 12 residues. Trimming took off 6 bases at V and 8 bases at J, with 12 bases between the two ends. DNA of the CDR3: TGTGCCAGCAGATTTACTGGGGGTACGCAGTATTTT. As protein: CASRFTGGTQYF.

This clonotype was seen a few times. The CDR3 DNA is TGTGCCAGCAGCCCCACCTCGGGGGCCACTGAAGCTTTCTTT. Amino acids: CASSPTSGATEAFF. V usage is TRBV3-1 and J usage is TRBJ1-1; D possibly corresponds to TRBD1 (6 bases). This CDR3 region has 14 residues. The germline V gene encodes CDR1 LGHDT and CDR2 YNNKEL (reference sequence). V lost 4 bases and J 4 bases, leaving 13 bases between the germline ends.

This clonotype was picked up a small number of times. This chain links TRBV20-1 with TRBJ2-7; a weak D match, TRBD1 (6 bases). Germline-derived CDR1 and CDR2 are DFQATT and SNEGSKA (reference sequence). The CDR3 extends over 13 amino acids. V shed 6 bases and J shed 0 bases, with 12 bases lying between them. The CDR3 DNA reads as TGCAGTGCCACGGACAGTAGCTCCTACGAGCAGTACTTC. Translation: CSATDSSSYEQYF.

This clonotype was seen only a few times. This sequence joins TRBV10-3 and TRBJ1-6; D unresolved. Germline-derived CDR1 and CDR2 are ENHRY and SYGVKD. CDR3 length: 14 amino acids. The germline V and J ends were trimmed by 4 bases and 9 bases, with 13 bases remaining between them. CDR3 in amino acids: CAISGAGIGSPLHF. The CDR3 nucleotides read TGTGCCATCAGTGGGGCGGGGATAGGTTCACCCCTCCACTTT.

This rearrangement joins TRBV6-5 to TRBJ2-5, with D unresolved. V was trimmed by 6 bases and J by 5 bases, leaving 25 bases between them. Germline loops: CDR1 MNHEY, CDR2 SVGAGI. This CDR3 comprises 17 residues. The CDR3 coding sequence is TGTGCCAGCAGACCTCCGGCACCAAAATCCTGGTCGGAGACCCAGTACTTC. Protein product: CASRPPAPKSWSETQYF.

CDR3 in amino acids: CAETGDGYGYTF. CDR3 bases: TGTGCCGAGACAGGGGACGGCTATGGCTACACCTTC. The chain employs TRBV28 and TRBJ1-2; 8 nucleotides align to TRBD1. Trimming cost V 11 bases and J 4 bases; bases outside gene matches: 6. The germline V gene encodes CDR1 MDHEN and CDR2 SYDVKM. The CDR3 is made up of 12 amino acids.

The chain uses TRBV3-1 and TRBJ2-1; 9 nucleotides line up with TRBD1. The CDR3 has 16 amino acids. CDR1 and CDR2 (germline): LGHDT, YNNKEL (reference sequence). V shed 0 bases, J shed 3 bases, and the junction held 3 bases outside the gene matches. CDR3 residues: CASSQDEGQGYNEQFF. CDR3 nucleotides: TGTGCCAGCAGCCAAGATGAGGGACAGGGCTACAATGAGCAGTTCTTC.

The chain employs TRBV18 and TRBJ2-7; D call uncertain. CDR3 length: 14 amino acids. Trimming shortened V by 2 bases and J by 4 bases, and 12 bases separated the two germline ends. CDR1 and CDR2 (germline): KGHSH, LQKENI. The CDR3 DNA follows: TGTGCCAGCTCACCAAGAGTACAGAGTTACGAGCAGTACTTC. Translated: CASSPRVQSYEQYF. Full variable domain (rest looked up from reference TRBV18 and TRBJ2-7): NAGVMQNPRHLVRRRGQEARLRCSPMKGHSHVYWYRQLPEEGLKFMVYLQKENIIDESGMPKERFSAEFPKEGPSILRIQQVVRGDSAAYFCASSPRVQSYEQYFGPGTRLTVT.

This chain uses TRBV24-1 with TRBJ2-1; 8 positions agree with TRBD1. V shed 2 bases and J 9 bases; nucleotides not matched to a gene: 8. Germline V lookup: CDR1 KGHDR, CDR2 SFDVKD. This CDR3 is built from 15 residues. CDR3 in DNA: TGTGCCACCAGTGATTCCGGGACAGGAACGGGTGAGCAGTTCTTC. Translating it yields CATSDSGTGTGEQFF.

The V and J genes are TRBV10-3 and TRBJ2-5; D not resolved. Germline V lookup: CDR1 ENHRY, CDR2 SYGVKD. The CDR3 totals 14 residues. V lost 6 bases to trimming and J lost 4 bases, with 15 bases between them. CDR3 protein: CAIRPSLGPETQYF. CDR3 DNA sequence: TGTGCCATCAGGCCATCCCTGGGCCCAGAGACCCAGTACTTC.

The CDR3, as DNA: TGTGCCAGCAGTTACTCCGGGACTAGTACGGACATTCAGTACTTC. Translating gives CASSYSGTSTDIQYF. The chain joins TRBV6-5 to TRBJ2-4; 8 bases fit TRBD2. Germline CDR1 and CDR2: MNHEY and SVGAGI. J lost 8 bases, V lost 0 bases, and 6 bases had no gene match. CDR3 length equals 15 residues.